This T cell receptor (beta chain) was found in a study of T cells in Graves' hyperthyroidism and ophthalmopathy. With a duration under 2 months, the hyperthyroidism was newly diagnosed in patients aged 18 to 65. Uncontrolled infection, other autoimmune disease, pregnancy or lactation barred patients from enrollment. Source material for PBMCs was 10 ml fresh peripheral blood. The TCR beta CDR3 regions underwent amplification using RNA transcripts as the source. First-round RT-PCR with HTBI primers amplified the TCR CDR3 region. TCRdb itself ran the multiplex PCR reads through MiXCR, one entry per CDR3 protein. The repertoire holds approximately 700,000 distinct CDR3 sequences, over 15% seen once, with around 7.7% in the top ten. In the case of this clonotype: A much larger clone is a single base away; this may be a read error.

This CDR3 region has 14 residues. The germline V gene has CDR1 SGHNT and CDR2 YENEEA. This sequence originates from a man aged 18 to 35 with Graves' hyperthyroidism. V usage is TRBV11-3 and J usage is TRBJ2-7, with D maybe TRBD1 (5 bases). The material sequenced was blood. The CDR3 DNA reads as TGTGACAGCAGTCTAGGGGCTGGTAACTACGAGCAGTACTTC. Its translation is CDSSLGAGNYEQYF. Using reference TRBV11-3 and TRBJ2-7 for the parts outside the CDR3, the full variable domain is EAGVVQSPRYKIIEKKQPVAFWCNPISGHNTLYWYLQNLGQGPELLIRYENEEAVDDSQLPKDRFSAERLKGVDSTLKIQPAELGDSAVYLCDSSLGAGNYEQYFGPGTRLTVT.